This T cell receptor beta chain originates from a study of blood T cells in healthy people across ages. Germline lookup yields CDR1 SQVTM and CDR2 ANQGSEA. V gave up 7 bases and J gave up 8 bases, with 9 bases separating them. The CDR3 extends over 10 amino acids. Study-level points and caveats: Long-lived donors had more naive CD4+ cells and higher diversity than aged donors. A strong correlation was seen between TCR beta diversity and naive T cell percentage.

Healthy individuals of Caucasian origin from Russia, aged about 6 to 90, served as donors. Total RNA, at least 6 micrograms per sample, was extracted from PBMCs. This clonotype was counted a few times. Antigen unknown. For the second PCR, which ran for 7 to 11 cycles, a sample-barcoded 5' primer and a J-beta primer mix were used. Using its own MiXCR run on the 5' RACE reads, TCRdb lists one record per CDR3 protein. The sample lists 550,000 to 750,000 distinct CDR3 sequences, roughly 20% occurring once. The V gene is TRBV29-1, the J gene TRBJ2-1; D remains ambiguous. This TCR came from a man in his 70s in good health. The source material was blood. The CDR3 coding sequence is TGCAGCGCCCTGAGCTATGAGCAGTTCTTC. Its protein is CSALSYEQFF.